This entry lists 25 T cell receptor beta chains sequenced from one sample in a study of identical twins. TCRdb recomputed calls from the 5' RACE reads with MiXCR, one row per CDR3 protein. Of fewer than 450,000 distinct CDR3 sequences in the sample, approximately 8.7% were seen once. The specimen was naive T cells sorted from blood. These receptors were obtained from a woman between 50 and 59 years old in good health.

This clonotype has a handful of counts. The rearrangement joins TRBV2 to TRBJ1-2, with no clear D. CDR3 size: 12 residues. The germline V gene has CDR1 SNHLY and CDR2 FYNNEI. V shed 4 bases and J shed 6 bases, with 9 bases lying between them. The CDR3 is CASSGSTDGYTF. In nucleotides, the CDR3 is TGTGCCAGCAGTGGGAGCACTGATGGCTACACCTTC. The variable domain in full, with the rest retrieved from reference TRBV2 and TRBJ1-2, is EPEVTQTPSHQVTQMGQEVILRCVPISNHLYFYWYRQILGQKVEFLVSFYNNEISEKSEIFDDQFSVERPDGSNFTLKIRSTKLEDSAMYFCASSGSTDGYTFGSGTRLTVV.

This clonotype was seen at least ten times. As DNA, the CDR3 is TGTGCCAGCAGTTTGGGGACAGCCGGGGGAACCCAGTACTTC. Translation: CASSLGTAGGTQYF. The chain uses TRBV12-3 or TRBV12-4 and TRBJ2-5; a weak D match, TRBD1 (7 bases). The V gene lost 3 bases and the J gene lost 8 bases, with 16 bases spanning the gap. This CDR3 has 14 amino acids.

This clonotype was counted a few times. The genes are TRBV29-1 and TRBJ2-3, with TRBD1 matching 11 bases. This CDR3 is built from 13 residues. Germline V gives CDR1 SQVTM, CDR2 ANQGSEA. Unmatched junction bases numbered 4, after V lost 6 bases and J lost 5 bases. The CDR3 nucleotides are TGCAGCGTCCGGGACAGGGGGAGAGATACGCAGTATTTT. The encoded protein is CSVRDRGRDTQYF.

The V call is TRBV12-3 or TRBV12-4, the J call TRBJ2-1; 12 bases are a match to TRBD2. This CDR3 region has 15 residues. V lost 5 bases to trimming and J lost 4 bases; unmatched junction nucleotides: 3. Here the CDR3 DNA reads TGTGCCAGCAGTCGACTAGCGGGAGAGTACAATGAGCAGTTCTTC. As protein: CASSRLAGEYNEQFF.

The chain uses TRBV5-1 and TRBJ2-2; D possibly corresponds to TRBD2 (7 bases). This CDR3 has 15 amino acids. With 4 bases removed from V and 5 bases from J, the gap between germline ends came to 15 bases. Germline V gene data show CDR1 as SGHRS and CDR2 as YFSETQ. Here the CDR3 reads CASSGLGRGTGELFF. CDR3 DNA sequence: TGCGCCAGCAGCGGCCTAGGGAGGGGGACCGGGGAGCTGTTTTTT.

This clonotype was observed a few times. This chain joins TRBV7-2 and TRBJ2-7, with 8 bases fitting TRBD2. Germline lookup yields CDR1 SGHTA and CDR2 FQGNSA. V shed 4 bases and J 1 base; nucleotides not matched to a gene: 3. The CDR3 spans 14 residues. CDR3 DNA sequence: TGTGCCAGCAGCTCCTTAGCGGGATCCTACGAGCAGTACTTC. It encodes CASSSLAGSYEQYF. Using reference TRBV7-2 and TRBJ2-7 for the parts outside the CDR3, the full variable domain is GAGVSQSPSNKVTEKGKDVELRCDPISGHTALYWYRQSLGQGLEFLIYFQGNSAPDKSGLPSDRFSAERTGGSVSTLTIQRTQQEDSAVYLCASSSLAGSYEQYFGPGTRLTVT.

This clonotype was seen more than once but under ten times. V gene TRBV3-1 combines with J gene TRBJ2-7; 12 bases are shared with TRBD2. J lost 6 bases, V lost 2 bases, and 5 bases had no gene match. CDR1 is LGHDT, CDR2 YNNKEL, per germline (reference sequence). CDR3 length equals 15 residues. The CDR3 spells CASSQKTSGRGEQYF. CDR3 DNA sequence: TGTGCCAGCAGCCAAAAGACTAGCGGGAGAGGCGAGCAGTACTTC.

The V gene is TRBV4-1, the J gene TRBJ1-3; D not resolved. The CDR3 consists of 16 residues. With 2 bases removed from V and 1 base from J, the gap between germline ends came to 12 bases. From germline, CDR1 is MGHRA and CDR2 YSYEKL. CDR3 sequence: CASSQIITPSGNTIYF. The CDR3 nucleotides read TGCGCCAGCAGCCAAATCATAACTCCTTCTGGAAACACCATATATTTT.

This clonotype turned up a few times. This rearrangement joins TRBV27 to TRBJ1-4; tentative D call: TRBD1 (6 bases). V was cut by 8 bases and J by 7 bases, with 17 bases left in between. The germline V gene has CDR1 MNHEY and CDR2 SMNVEV (reference sequence). The CDR3 extends over 14 amino acids. The CDR3 region has the DNA TGTGCCAGCGCCTTACAGGGAGGGGGTGAAAAACTGTTTTTT. Protein: CASALQGGGEKLFF.

This clonotype was found a few times. The chain has TRBV12-3 or TRBV12-4 and TRBJ2-1; 8 bases match TRBD1. CDR3 size: 13 residues. The V and J ends lost 3 bases and 7 bases, in that order; junction bases with no gene match: 2. The CDR3 reads CASSFRGLNEQFF. The CDR3 nucleotides read TGTGCCAGCAGTTTCAGGGGGCTGAATGAGCAGTTCTTC.

This clonotype was seen repeatedly, ten times or more. The chain employs TRBV15 and TRBJ1-6, with D unresolved. Germline V CDR1 and CDR2: LNHNV, YYDKDF (reference sequence). The CDR3 length is 14 residues. Trimming took off 5 bases at V and 7 bases at J, with 12 bases between the two ends. The CDR3 DNA reads TGTGCCACCAGCGACAAACTTCAAAATTCACCCCTCCACTTT. Encoded protein: CATSDKLQNSPLHF.

This clonotype was seen many times. This chain joins TRBV27 and TRBJ1-6; D ambiguous. Per the germline V gene, CDR1 is MNHEY and CDR2 is SMNVEV (reference sequence). Trimming shortened V by 2 bases and J by 5 bases, and 13 bases separated the two germline ends. CDR3 length equals 16 residues. As DNA, the CDR3 is TGTGCCAGCAGTTTAGGGTGGGCAGTGGATAATTCACCCCTCCACTTT. Its translation is CASSLGWAVDNSPLHF.

In this sample, this clonotype turned up a few times. The chain recombines TRBV12-3 or TRBV12-4 with TRBJ1-2; D uncertain. V lost 2 bases and J 4 bases, leaving 11 bases between the germline ends. The CDR3 contains 14 residues. CDR3 DNA: TGTGCCAGCAGTTTACGAGCAGGTCCCTATGGCTACACCTTC. Amino acids: CASSLRAGPYGYTF.

The chain couples TRBV4-1 to TRBJ2-1; TRBD1 matches 7 bases. Trimming at V came to 2 bases and at J to 4 bases, leaving 5 bases not matched to a gene. CDR1 is MGHRA and CDR2 is YSYEKL in the germline V gene. The CDR3 extends over 15 amino acids. The CDR3 region is CASSQHRGMYNEQFF. The CDR3 DNA follows: TGCGCCAGCAGCCAACACAGGGGTATGTACAATGAGCAGTTCTTC.

The gene calls are TRBV27 and TRBJ2-4; 7 bases map to TRBD1. After removal of 6 bases from V and 6 bases from J, the junction contained 2 bases not matched to a gene. CDR1 and CDR2 from the germline V gene are MNHEY and SMNVEV (reference sequence). The CDR3 runs 12 residues. The CDR3 DNA sequence: TGTGCCAGCAGAGGGGACAGAAACATTCAGTACTTC. It codes for CASRGDRNIQYF.

This clonotype was detected a few times. The CDR3 sequence: CASRDGGTGELFF. Here the CDR3 DNA reads TGTGCCAGCAGGGACGGAGGCACCGGGGAGCTGTTTTTT. The chain uses TRBV12-3 or TRBV12-4 and TRBJ2-2; tentatively, D is TRBD2 (5 bases). The CDR3 runs to 13 residues. V lost 6 bases, J lost 4 bases, and 9 bases lay in between.

There are many counts of this clonotype. The rearrangement links TRBV29-1 to TRBJ2-1, with TRBD2 identical over 10 bases. V was clipped by 7 bases and J by 2 bases; unmatched bases: 14. The CDR3 runs to 17 residues. Germline V CDR1 and CDR2: SQVTM, ANQGSEA. The CDR3 DNA is TGCAGCGGTGAGGGAAGGGAGCGGGAGGGACCCTACAATGAGCAGTTCTTC. Protein product: CSGEGREREGPYNEQFF.

This chain links TRBV20-1 with TRBJ2-5, with TRBD2 matching over 9 bases. The CDR3 covers 14 residues. Unmatched junction bases numbered 8, after V lost 2 bases and J lost 7 bases. Germline CDR1 is DFQATT and CDR2 is SNEGSKA (reference sequence). CDR3 DNA: TGCAGTGCTAGAAATAGCGGGAGCATAGGGACCCAGTACTTC. Its protein is CSARNSGSIGTQYF.

This clonotype showed up many times. The chain employs TRBV14 and TRBJ2-3, with D possibly being TRBD2 (5 bases). Germline V gene sequence: CDR1 SGHDN, CDR2 FVKESK. The CDR3 has 15 residues. Trimming shortened V by 1 base and J by 8 bases, and 16 bases separated the two germline ends. CDR3 loop: CASSQAGTSWPTQYF. In nucleotides, the CDR3 is TGTGCCAGCAGCCAAGCGGGAACTAGTTGGCCTACGCAGTATTTT.

This clonotype came up a few times. This chain links TRBV10-3 with TRBJ2-1, with 11 positions matching TRBD1. The CDR3 spans 14 residues. Looked up from germline, CDR1 is ENHRY and CDR2 is SYGVKD. V lost 4 bases, J lost 6 bases, and 2 bases stayed unmatched. CDR3 sequence reads: CAISGTGGPNEQFF. The CDR3 DNA sequence: TGTGCCATCAGTGGGACAGGGGGCCCCAATGAGCAGTTCTTC.

This clonotype was counted a few times. The chain has TRBV11-2 and TRBJ2-3; 9 bases align to TRBD2. Trimming took 5 bases from V and 0 from J; bases not matched to a gene: 3. This CDR3 is 15 amino acids long. Germline V gene data show CDR1 as SGHAT and CDR2 as FQNNGV. In nucleotides, the CDR3 is TGTGCCAGCAGCCCAAGCGGGAGGAGCACAGATACGCAGTATTTT. Amino acid sequence: CASSPSGRSTDTQYF.

This clonotype came up many times. This sequence joins TRBV5-1 and TRBJ2-2; the match to TRBD2 covers 9 bases. The CDR3 is 17 residues long. Trimming cost V 0 bases and J 0 bases; bases outside gene matches: 3. The germline CDR1 and CDR2 sequences are SGHRS and YFSETQ. The CDR3, as DNA: TGCGCCAGCAGCTTGGGGACTAGCGCGCCGAACACCGGGGAGCTGTTTTTT. Its protein is CASSLGTSAPNTGELFF.

The chain joins TRBV5-6 to TRBJ2-7, with 10 nucleotides matching TRBD2. This CDR3 region has 15 residues. The germline CDR1 and CDR2 sequences are SGHDT and YYEEEE. V was pared by 2 bases and J by 4 bases, with 6 bases of the junction left unmatched. This chain's CDR3 is CASSLLAGPSYEQYF. In DNA, the CDR3 is TGTGCCAGCAGCTTACTAGCGGGGCCATCTTACGAGCAGTACTTC.

The chain is built from TRBV19 and TRBJ1-2; unclear D gene. The V gene lost 6 bases and the J gene lost 5 bases, with 13 bases spanning the gap. Germline-derived CDR1 and CDR2 are LNHDA and SQIVND (reference sequence). CDR3 length: 13 amino acids. CDR3 bases: TGTGCCAGTAGAAGGGAAAGGATATATGGCTACACCTTC. Its translation is CASRRERIYGYTF.

The sample holds many counts of this clonotype. J is TRBJ2-4 and V is TRBV12-3 or TRBV12-4, with D perhaps matching TRBD1 or TRBD2 (5 bases each). The CDR3 is 15 amino acids. V shed 5 bases and J shed 5 bases, with 16 bases lying between them. The CDR3 sequence is CASSPRPPGQNIQYF. In DNA form, the CDR3 reads TGTGCCAGCAGTCCCCGCCCCCCGGGACAAAACATTCAGTACTTC.